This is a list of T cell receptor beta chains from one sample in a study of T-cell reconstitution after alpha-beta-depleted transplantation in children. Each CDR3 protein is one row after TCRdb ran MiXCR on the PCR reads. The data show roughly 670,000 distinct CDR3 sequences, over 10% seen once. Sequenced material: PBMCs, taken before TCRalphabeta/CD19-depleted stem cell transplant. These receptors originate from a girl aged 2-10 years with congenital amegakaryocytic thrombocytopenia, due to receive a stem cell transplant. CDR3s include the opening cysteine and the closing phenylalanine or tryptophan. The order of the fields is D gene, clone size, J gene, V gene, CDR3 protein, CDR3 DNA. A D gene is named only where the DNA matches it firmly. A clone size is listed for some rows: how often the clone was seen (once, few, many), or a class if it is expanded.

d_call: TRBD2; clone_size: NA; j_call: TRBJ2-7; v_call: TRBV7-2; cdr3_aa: CASSLEGTSVSYEQYF; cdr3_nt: TGTGCCAGCAGCTTAGAGGGGACTAGCGTCTCCTACGAGCAGTACTTC
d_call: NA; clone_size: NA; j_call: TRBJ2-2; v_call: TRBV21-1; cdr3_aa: CASSRDFTGKLFF; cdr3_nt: TGTGCCAGCAGCCGCGACTTCACCGGGAAGCTGTTTTTT
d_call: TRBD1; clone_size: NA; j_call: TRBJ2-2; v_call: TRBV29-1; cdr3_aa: CSVDLRTGSGELFF; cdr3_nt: TGCAGCGTTGACCTTCGGACAGGGTCCGGGGAGCTGTTTTTT
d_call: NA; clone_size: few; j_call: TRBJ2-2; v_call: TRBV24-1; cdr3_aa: CATSDLPFPRPGELFF; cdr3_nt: TGTGCCACCAGTGATTTGCCCTTCCCCAGACCGGGGGAGCTGTTTTTT
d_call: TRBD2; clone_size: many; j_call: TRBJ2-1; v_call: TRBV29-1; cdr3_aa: CSVEEGLAGAYNEQFF; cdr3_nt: TGCAGCGTTGAAGAGGGACTAGCGGGAGCCTACAATGAGCAGTTCTTC
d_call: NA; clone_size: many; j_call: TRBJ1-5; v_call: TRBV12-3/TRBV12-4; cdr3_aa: CASSWALGNQPQHF; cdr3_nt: TGTGCCAGCAGTTGGGCGTTGGGGAATCAGCCCCAGCATTTT
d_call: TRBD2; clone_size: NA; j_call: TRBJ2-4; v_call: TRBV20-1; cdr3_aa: CSARDHRTSELGAKNIQYF; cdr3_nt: TGCAGTGCTAGAGATCATCGGACTAGCGAACTTGGGGCCAAAAACATTCAGTACTTC
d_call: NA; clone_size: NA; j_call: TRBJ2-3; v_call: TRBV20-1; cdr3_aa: CSARRLVITDTQYF; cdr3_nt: TGCAGTGCTAGACGGCTAGTAATCACAGATACGCAGTATTTT
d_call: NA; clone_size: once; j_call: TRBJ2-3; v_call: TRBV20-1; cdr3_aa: CSAIRFQLALTDTQYF; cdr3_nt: TGCAGTGCTATCCGCTTCCAGCTAGCGCTCACAGATACGCAGTATTTT
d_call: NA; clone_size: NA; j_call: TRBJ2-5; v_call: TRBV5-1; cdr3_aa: CASSLAPLGSFQETQYF; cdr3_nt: TGCGCCAGCAGCTTGGCACCCCTTGGAAGTTTCCAAGAGACCCAGTACTTC
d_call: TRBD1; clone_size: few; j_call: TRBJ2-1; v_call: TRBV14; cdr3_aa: CASSTRTGGFYNEQFF; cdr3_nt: TGTGCCAGCAGCACCCGGACAGGGGGGTTTTACAATGAGCAGTTCTTC
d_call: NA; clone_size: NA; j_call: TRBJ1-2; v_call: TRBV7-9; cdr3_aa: CASSPGPHSSHGYTF; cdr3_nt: TGTGCCAGCAGCCCCGGGCCTCATTCCTCTCATGGCTACACCTTC
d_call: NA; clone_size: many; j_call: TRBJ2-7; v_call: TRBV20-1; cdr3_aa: CSARDMGTRSYEQYF; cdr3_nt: TGCAGTGCTAGAGATATGGGAACCCGCTCCTACGAGCAGTACTTC
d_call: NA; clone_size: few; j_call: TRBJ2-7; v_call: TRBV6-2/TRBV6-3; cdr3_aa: CAHANWRVSSYEQYF; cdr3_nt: TGTGCCCATGCAAACTGGCGGGTCAGCTCCTACGAGCAGTACTTC
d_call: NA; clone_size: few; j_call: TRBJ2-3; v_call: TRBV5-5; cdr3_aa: CASSTDQLEDTQYF; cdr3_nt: TGTGCCAGCAGCACGGACCAGTTGGAAGATACGCAGTATTTT
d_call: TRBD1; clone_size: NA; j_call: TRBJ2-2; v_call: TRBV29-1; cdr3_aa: CSVVTGAGELFF; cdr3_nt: TGCAGCGTTGTAACAGGGGCAGGGGAGCTGTTTTTT
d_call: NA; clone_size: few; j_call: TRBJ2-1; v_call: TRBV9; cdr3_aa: CASSVVDSGERLGQFF; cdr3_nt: TGTGCCAGCAGCGTAGTGGATAGCGGAGAACGACTAGGGCAGTTCTTC
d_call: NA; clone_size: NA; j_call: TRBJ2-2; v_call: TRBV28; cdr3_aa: CASSLISLGGELFF; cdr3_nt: TGTGCCAGCAGTTTAATCTCGTTAGGCGGGGAGCTGTTTTTT
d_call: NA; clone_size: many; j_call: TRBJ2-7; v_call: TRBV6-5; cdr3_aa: CASSWKPTYEQYF; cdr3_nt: TGTGCCAGCAGTTGGAAACCTACCTACGAGCAGTACTTC
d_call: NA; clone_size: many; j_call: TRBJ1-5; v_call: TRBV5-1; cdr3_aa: CASSLAEGDQPQHF; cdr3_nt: TGCGCCAGCAGCTTGGCAGAGGGGGATCAGCCCCAGCATTTT
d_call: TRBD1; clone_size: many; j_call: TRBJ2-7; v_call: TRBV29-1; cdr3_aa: CSAHRGYEQYF; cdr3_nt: TGCAGCGCCCACAGGGGTTACGAGCAGTACTTC
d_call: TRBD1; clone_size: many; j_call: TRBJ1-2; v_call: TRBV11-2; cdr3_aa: CASSLDLQGHGYTF; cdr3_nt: TGTGCCAGCAGCTTAGATCTACAGGGGCATGGCTACACCTTC
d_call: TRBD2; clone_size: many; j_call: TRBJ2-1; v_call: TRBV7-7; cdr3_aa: CASSLVGGRGNNEQFF; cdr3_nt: TGTGCCAGCAGCTTAGTAGGCGGGAGGGGAAACAATGAGCAGTTCTTC
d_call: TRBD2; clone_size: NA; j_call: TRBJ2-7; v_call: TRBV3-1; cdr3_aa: CASSQKTGLAGIWYEQYF; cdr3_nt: TGTGCCAGCAGCCAGAAGACGGGACTAGCGGGAATTTGGTACGAGCAGTACTTC
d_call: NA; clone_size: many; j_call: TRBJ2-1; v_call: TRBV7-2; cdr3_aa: CASSSPTSIVVNEQFF; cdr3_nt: TGTGCCAGCAGCTCCCCAACTAGCATAGTAGTCAATGAGCAGTTCTTC
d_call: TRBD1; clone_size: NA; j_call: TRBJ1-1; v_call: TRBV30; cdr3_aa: CAWSVQGAGVTEAFF; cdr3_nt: TGTGCCTGGAGTGTACAGGGGGCGGGTGTCACTGAAGCTTTCTTT
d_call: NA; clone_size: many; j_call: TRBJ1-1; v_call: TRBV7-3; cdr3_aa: CASSPINRVASMNTEAFF; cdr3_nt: TGTGCCAGCAGCCCCATTAACAGGGTAGCGAGCATGAACACTGAAGCTTTCTTT
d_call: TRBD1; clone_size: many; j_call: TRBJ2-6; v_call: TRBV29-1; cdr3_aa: CSVAGDRGTGANVLTF; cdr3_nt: TGCAGCGTCGCGGGTGACAGGGGAACCGGGGCCAACGTCCTGACTTTC
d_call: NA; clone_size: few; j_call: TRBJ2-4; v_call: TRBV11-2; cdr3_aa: CASSLVGPVQYF; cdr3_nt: TGTGCCAGCAGCTTAGTTGGACCTGTTCAGTACTTC
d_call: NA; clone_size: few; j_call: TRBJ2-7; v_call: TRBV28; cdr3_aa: CASLQRVSSYEQYF; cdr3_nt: TGTGCCAGTCTTCAGCGGGTTAGCTCCTACGAGCAGTACTTC
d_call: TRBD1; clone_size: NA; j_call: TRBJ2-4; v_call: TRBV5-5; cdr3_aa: CASSTRQGPYGNIQYF; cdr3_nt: TGTGCCAGCAGCACTAGACAGGGACCTTATGGAAACATTCAGTACTTC
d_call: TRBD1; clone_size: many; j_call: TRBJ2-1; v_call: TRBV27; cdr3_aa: CASSSDRGLYNEQFF; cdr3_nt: TGTGCCAGCAGTTCGGACAGGGGACTCTACAATGAGCAGTTCTTC
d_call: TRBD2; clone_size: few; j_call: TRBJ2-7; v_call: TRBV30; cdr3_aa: CAWSVSRTSGAVSYEQYF; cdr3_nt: TGTGCCTGGAGTGTATCCCGGACTAGCGGGGCCGTCTCCTACGAGCAGTACTTC
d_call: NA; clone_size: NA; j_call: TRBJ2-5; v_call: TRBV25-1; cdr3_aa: CASSEGGGETQYF; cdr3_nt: TGTGCCAGCAGTGAAGGAGGGGGGGAGACCCAGTACTTC
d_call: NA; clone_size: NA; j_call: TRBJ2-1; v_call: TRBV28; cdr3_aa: CASTTSWVDEQFF; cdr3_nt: TGTGCCAGCACCACTTCTTGGGTCGATGAGCAGTTCTTC
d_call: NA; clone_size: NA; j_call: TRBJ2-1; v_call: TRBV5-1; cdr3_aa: CASSLDSGAPRSYNEQFF; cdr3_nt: TGCGCCAGCAGCTTGGATTCCGGAGCCCCTAGGTCCTACAATGAGCAGTTCTTC
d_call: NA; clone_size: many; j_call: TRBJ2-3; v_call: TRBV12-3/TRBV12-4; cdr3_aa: CASSFRGTGTDTQYF; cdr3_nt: TGTGCCAGCAGTTTCAGGGGTACGGGCACAGATACGCAGTATTTT
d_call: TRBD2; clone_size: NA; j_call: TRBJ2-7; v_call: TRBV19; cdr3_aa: CASSIEAGAGSYEQYF; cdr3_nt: TGTGCCAGTAGTATTGAAGCGGGAGCGGGCTCCTACGAGCAGTACTTC
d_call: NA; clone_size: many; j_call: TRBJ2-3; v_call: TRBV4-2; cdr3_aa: CASSQYEAASTDTQYF; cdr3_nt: TGTGCCAGCAGCCAATATGAGGCCGCTAGCACAGATACGCAGTATTTT
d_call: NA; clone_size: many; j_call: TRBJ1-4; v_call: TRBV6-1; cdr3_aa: CASSDSLNEKLFF; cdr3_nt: TGTGCCAGCAGTGACAGCCTTAATGAAAAACTGTTTTTT
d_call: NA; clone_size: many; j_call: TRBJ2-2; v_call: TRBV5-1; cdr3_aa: CASSLERASNTGELFF; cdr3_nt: TGCGCCAGCAGCTTGGAGAGGGCTTCGAACACCGGGGAGCTGTTTTTT
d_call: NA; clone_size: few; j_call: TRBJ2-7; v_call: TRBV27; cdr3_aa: CASSLVPVYAEQYF; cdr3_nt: TGTGCCAGCAGTTTAGTGCCCGTCTATGCCGAGCAGTACTTC
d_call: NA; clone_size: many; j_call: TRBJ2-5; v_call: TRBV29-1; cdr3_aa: CSVEDWSAPVLETQYF; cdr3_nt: TGCAGCGTTGAAGATTGGTCCGCCCCGGTGTTGGAGACCCAGTACTTC
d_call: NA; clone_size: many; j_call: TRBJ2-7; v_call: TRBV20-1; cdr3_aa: CSARAASPNQPSYEQYF; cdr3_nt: TGCAGTGCTAGAGCTGCTAGTCCTAATCAACCGTCCTACGAGCAGTACTTC
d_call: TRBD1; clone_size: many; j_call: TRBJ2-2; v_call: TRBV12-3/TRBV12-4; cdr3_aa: CASSSWTGNTGELFF; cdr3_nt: TGTGCCAGCAGTTCCTGGACAGGGAACACCGGGGAGCTGTTTTTT
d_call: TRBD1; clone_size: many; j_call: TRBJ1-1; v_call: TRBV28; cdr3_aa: CATWTGIEAFF; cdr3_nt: TGTGCCACCTGGACAGGGATAGAAGCTTTCTTT
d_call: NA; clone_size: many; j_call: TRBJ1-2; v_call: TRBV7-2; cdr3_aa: CASSQGPRDHGYTF; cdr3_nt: TGTGCCAGCAGCCAGGGACCCAGGGACCATGGCTACACCTTC
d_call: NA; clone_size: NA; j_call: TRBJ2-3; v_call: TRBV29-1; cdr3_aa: CSVSSGLTDTQYF; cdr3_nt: TGCAGCGTTAGCAGCGGGCTCACAGATACGCAGTATTTT
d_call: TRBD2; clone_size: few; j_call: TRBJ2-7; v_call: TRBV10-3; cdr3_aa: CAISESRGRADEQYF; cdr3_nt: TGTGCCATCAGTGAGTCCCGCGGGAGGGCCGACGAGCAGTACTTC
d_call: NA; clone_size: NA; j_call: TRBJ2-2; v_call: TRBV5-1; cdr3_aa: CASSLDWTWELFF; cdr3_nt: TGCGCCAGCAGCTTGGATTGGACGTGGGAGCTGTTTTTT
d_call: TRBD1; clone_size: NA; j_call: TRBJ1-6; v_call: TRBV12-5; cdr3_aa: CASGTLGQTYNSPLHF; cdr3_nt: TGTGCTAGTGGTACCCTGGGACAGACGTATAATTCACCCCTCCACTTT
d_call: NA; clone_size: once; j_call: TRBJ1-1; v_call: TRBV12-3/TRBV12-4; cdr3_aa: CAGSLAWNTEAFF; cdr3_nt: TGTGCCGGCAGTTTAGCCTGGAACACTGAAGCTTTCTTT
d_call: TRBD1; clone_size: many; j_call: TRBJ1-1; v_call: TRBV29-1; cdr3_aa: CSVDAPGQRNTEAFF; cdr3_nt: TGCAGCGTTGACGCCCCGGGACAGAGAAACACTGAAGCTTTCTTT
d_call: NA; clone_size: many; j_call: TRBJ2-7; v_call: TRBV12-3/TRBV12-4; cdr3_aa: CASSFTGTTYEQYF; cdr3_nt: TGTGCCAGCAGTTTTACCGGGACAACCTACGAGCAGTACTTC
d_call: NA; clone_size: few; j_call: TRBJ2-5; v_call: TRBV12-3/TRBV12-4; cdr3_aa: CASSAPVGETQYF; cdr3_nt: TGTGCCAGCAGCGCCCCAGTAGGCGAGACCCAGTACTTC
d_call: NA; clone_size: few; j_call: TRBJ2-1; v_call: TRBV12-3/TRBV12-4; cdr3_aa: CASTVASGYNEQFF; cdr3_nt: TGTGCCAGCACGGTTGCAAGCGGTTACAATGAGCAGTTCTTC
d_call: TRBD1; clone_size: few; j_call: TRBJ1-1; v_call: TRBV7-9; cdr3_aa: CASSSPDRDLNTEAFF; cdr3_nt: TGTGCCAGCAGCTCGCCGGACAGGGACCTGAACACTGAAGCTTTCTTT